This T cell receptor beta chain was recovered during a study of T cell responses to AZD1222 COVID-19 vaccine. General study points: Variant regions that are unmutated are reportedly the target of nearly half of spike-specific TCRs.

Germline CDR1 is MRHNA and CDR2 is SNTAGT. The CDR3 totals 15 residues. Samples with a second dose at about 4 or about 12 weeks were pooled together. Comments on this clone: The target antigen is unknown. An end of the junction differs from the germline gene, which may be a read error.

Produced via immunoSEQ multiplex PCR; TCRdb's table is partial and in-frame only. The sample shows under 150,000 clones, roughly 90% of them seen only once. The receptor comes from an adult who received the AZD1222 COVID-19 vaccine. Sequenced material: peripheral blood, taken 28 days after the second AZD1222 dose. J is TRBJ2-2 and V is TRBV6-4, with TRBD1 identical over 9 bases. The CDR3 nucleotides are TGTGCCAGCAGTGCACAGGGGGCGAAGACCGGGGAGCTGTTTTTT. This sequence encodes CASSAQGAKTGELFF.